This TCR beta chain was identified in a study of blood T cell repertoires in COVID-19. Clones were sequenced by immunoSEQ multiplex PCR, and TCRdb holds only the in-frame ones, with some missing. The data contain about 130,000 clones, roughly 90% of them singletons. In terms of age and location, participants ranged from roughly 18 to 95 years and lived in under 30 US areas. The specimen was PBMCs or T cells enriched from blood (not recorded which). The sequence derives from a woman in her 50s who had recovered from COVID-19.

The CDR3 DNA follows: TGCGCCAGCAGCTTGCGGTCAAGCACAGATACGCAGTATTTT. Translation gives CASSLRSSTDTQYF. The genes are TRBV5-1 and TRBJ2-3; D is unclear. CDR1 and CDR2 from the germline V gene are SGHRS and YFSETQ. The CDR3 loop spans 14 amino acids. Trimming removed 1 base from V and 0 bases from J, with 6 bases in between.